Presented here are 11 T cell receptor beta chains from one specimen sequenced in a study of type 1 and type 2 diabetes patients. The PCR template was genomic DNA. A primer set of 30 forward and 13 reverse primers amplified the CDR3. Each CDR3 protein gets one entry after TCRdb re-called the multiplex PCR reads with MiXCR. The sample yields more than 250,000 distinct CDR3 sequences, roughly 48% seen once. The specimen sequenced was peripheral blood mononuclear cells (PBMCs). The receptors come from a man younger than 35 with type 2 diabetes.

This chain links TRBV7-2 with TRBJ2-1; unclear D gene. The CDR3 has 14 amino acids. The V end lost 4 bases, the J end lost 8 bases, and 15 bases lay between the germline ends. Germline CDR1 reads SGHTA; CDR2 reads FQGNSA. CDR3 coding DNA: TGTGCCAGCAGCTCGCCCAATATAGACGATGAGCAGTTCTTC. Encoded protein: CASSSPNIDDEQFF.

This clonotype has at least ten counts. The chain couples TRBV2 to TRBJ2-5, with 10 positions matching TRBD2. Germline-derived CDR1 and CDR2 are SNHLY and FYNNEI. The CDR3 has 14 residues. Trimming cost V 4 bases and J 10 bases; bases outside gene matches: 9. CDR3 DNA sequence: TGTGCCAGCAGTGGACTAGCGGGCCCGGCAATCCAGTACTTC. Its protein product is CASSGLAGPAIQYF.

This clonotype was counted at least ten times. The chain couples TRBV2 to TRBJ2-5; 7 bases agree with TRBD1. Germline V lookup: CDR1 SNHLY, CDR2 FYNNEI. CDR3 length equals 15 residues. The trim removed 3 bases at V and 2 bases at J, leaving 6 bases unmatched. The CDR3: CASSDGSGQQETQYF. CDR3 bases: TGTGCCAGCAGTGATGGGTCGGGACAGCAAGAGACCCAGTACTTC.

As for this clonotype: This likely comes from a read error, as the CDR3 has no conserved phenylalanine or tryptophan at its end. The chain employs TRBV6-6 and TRBJ2-5; 7 positions match TRBD2. Unmatched junction bases numbered 4, after V lost 2 bases and J lost 1 base. The CDR3 runs to 15 residues. CDR1 MNHNY and CDR2 SVGAGI come from the germline V gene (reference sequence). In nucleotides, the CDR3 is TGTGCCAGCAGTTACCACGGGGAGGGCCAAGAGACCCAGTACTCC. Protein product: CASSYHGEGQETQYS.

A few counts support this clonotype. The chain's CDR3 is CASSFWADPSYGYTF. The CDR3 coding sequence is TGTGCCAGCAGTTTTTGGGCAGATCCTTCCTATGGCTACACCTTC. J is TRBJ1-2 and V is TRBV27; D gene uncertain. The germline gives CDR1 MNHEY, CDR2 SMNVEV (reference sequence). Trimming cost V 3 bases and J 4 bases, with 15 bases left between them. CDR3 size: 15 residues.

The V call is TRBV19, the J call TRBJ2-7; no definite D call. CDR1 and CDR2 from the germline V gene are LNHDA and SQIVND (reference sequence). V lost 1 base, J lost 3 bases, and 7 bases lay in between. The CDR3 loop spans 13 amino acids. CDR3 loop: CASSIGGSYEQYF. CDR3 bases: TGTGCCAGTAGTATAGGCGGCAGCTACGAGCAGTACTTC.

This rearrangement joins TRBV28 to TRBJ1-1; D gene uncertain. The V gene lost 6 bases and the J gene lost 1 base, with 9 bases spanning the gap. CDR1 and CDR2 from the germline V gene are MDHEN and SYDVKM. This CDR3 comprises 13 residues. CDR3: CASSQTSNTEAFF. CDR3 bases: TGTGCCAGCAGCCAAACTTCGAACACTGAAGCTTTCTTT.

This clonotype appeared a few times. The V and J genes are TRBV14 and TRBJ2-1; unclear D gene. V lost 4 bases to trimming and J lost 5 bases, with 12 bases between them. The CDR3 is 14 amino acids. The germline CDR1 and CDR2 sequences are SGHDN and FVKESK. The CDR3 sequence: CASSRQRIDNEQFF. CDR3 coding DNA: TGTGCCAGCAGCCGCCAACGGATAGACAATGAGCAGTTCTTC.

The chain is built from TRBV9 and TRBJ2-2; the match to TRBD1 covers 8 bases. Looked up from germline, CDR1 is SGDLS and CDR2 is YYNGEE. The length of the CDR3 is 17 residues. V gave up 4 bases and J gave up 0 bases; unmatched junction bases: 8. The CDR3 bases are TGTGCCAGCAGCAACCCGGGGACAGGTACGAACACCGGGGAGCTGTTTTTT. Encoded protein: CASSNPGTGTNTGELFF. Full variable domain (outside the CDR3, taken from reference TRBV9 and TRBJ2-2): DSGVTQTPKHLITATGQRVTLRCSPRSGDLSVYWYQQSLDQGLQFLIQYYNGEERAKGNILERFSAQQFPDLHSELNLSSLELGDSALYFCASSNPGTGTNTGELFFGEGSRLTVL.

The chain is built from TRBV20-1 and TRBJ2-7; TRBD2 agrees at 15 bases. Trimming removed 6 bases from V and 5 bases from J; junction bases left unmatched: 14. The CDR3 length is 17 residues. Germline-derived CDR1 and CDR2 are DFQATT and SNEGSKA (reference sequence). The CDR3 DNA is TGCAGTGCCGCGTCCCCGGGACTAGCGGGAGGTCGGCACGAGCAGTACTTC. Translating gives CSAASPGLAGGRHEQYF.

The rearrangement joins TRBV29-1 to TRBJ2-1; 9 bases line up with TRBD1. Unmatched junction bases numbered 7, after V lost 1 base and J lost 3 bases. The CDR3 is 16 amino acids. Germline values: CDR1 SQVTM, CDR2 ANQGSEA. CDR3 in amino acids: CSVEGTGVGGYNEQFF. CDR3 nucleotide sequence: TGCAGCGTTGAAGGGACAGGGGTCGGGGGCTACAATGAGCAGTTCTTC.